The rows below give T cell receptor beta chains drawn from one sample of a study of cytomegalovirus exposure and HLA in healthy donors. Data came from immunoSEQ multiplex PCR; TCRdb stores just in-frame clones and leaves some out. The table has approximately 93,000 clones, about four fifths seen once. Material: PBMCs. The source is a woman between 40 and 50 years old in good health and CMV-seronegative. CDR3s include the opening cysteine and the closing phenylalanine or tryptophan. Each record gives: D gene, J gene, clone size, V gene, CDR3 DNA, CDR3 protein. A D gene is named only where the DNA matches it firmly. Where a row states a size, it is once, few, many or the class of an expanded clone; other rows omit it.

TRBD1 TRBJ1-5 - TRBV18 TGTGCCAGCTCGCCGACCGGGACAGGGGGCGTTCAGCCCCAGCATTTT CASSPTGTGGVQPQHF
- TRBJ1-1 - TRBV10-3 TGTGCCATCAGGAGGGAGCAATCAACCACTGAAGCTTTCTTT CAIRREQSTTEAFF
TRBD1 TRBJ2-1 - TRBV5-1 TGCGCCAGCAGCTTGGGGCAGGGGGCGGATGAGCAGTTCTTC CASSLGQGADEQFF
TRBD1 TRBJ2-7 - TRBV27 TGTGCCAGCAGTTTTTCCAGGGGGAGCCACGAGCAGTACTTC CASSFSRGSHEQYF
- TRBJ2-5 - TRBV7-2 TGTGCCAGCAGCCCCCGCAGAAGGGGGGGAGAGACCCAGTACTTC CASSPRRRGGETQYF
TRBD1 TRBJ1-2 few TRBV19 TGTGCCAGTAGCCGGGACAGAAATGGCTACACCTTC CASSRDRNGYTF
- TRBJ2-3 - TRBV4-2 TGTGCCAGCAGCCAAGATCAGACGGGGGACGCCGTTTTAGATACGCAGTATTTT CASSQDQTGDAVLDTQYF
- TRBJ2-7 - TRBV30 TGTGCGCTCACAGGCGAGCGCAGCTCCTACGAGCAGTACTTC CALTGERSSYEQYF
- TRBJ1-5 - TRBV5-5 TGTGCCAGCAGCTTATCCGGGGGGGATCAGCCCCAGCATTTT CASSLSGGDQPQHF
- TRBJ1-3 - TRBV4-2 TGTGCCAGCAGCCAAGAAAGGGGGTTCTCTGGAAACACCATATATTTT CASSQERGFSGNTIYF
- TRBJ1-3 - TRBV18 TGTGCCAGCTCGCCCGGACAAGGAAACACCATATATTTT CASSPGQGNTIYF
- TRBJ1-6 - TRBV6-6 TGTGCCAGCAGTTCACAGCTTGATTCACCCCTCCACTTT CASSSQLDSPLHF
TRBD2 TRBJ2-5 - TRBV5-1 TGCGCCAGCAGCTTGGTGGTCGGGGAGGGAGAAGAGACCCAGTACTTC CASSLVVGEGEETQYF